This T cell receptor beta chain emerged from a study of blood T cell repertoires in COVID-19. Study at large: Sample material is recorded as cDNA or gDNA derived from T cells, B-cell-depleted T cells, or PBMCs.

Method: immunoSEQ multiplex PCR; TCRdb's copy keeps in-frame clones and lacks some. The sample yields 200,000 to 250,000 clones, about 80% seen once. V gave up 3 bases and J gave up 3 bases, with 8 bases separating them. Germline loops: CDR1 SGHDN, CDR2 FVKESK. The CDR3 runs 13 residues. A few counts support this clone. This TCR was recovered from a woman between 40 and 50 years old with acute COVID-19. The V call is TRBV14, the J call TRBJ1-2, with D hard to call. The sample consisted of PBMCs or T cells enriched from blood (not recorded which). The CDR3 region is CASSHIQYYGYTF. In DNA, the CDR3 is TGTGCCAGCAGCCATATACAGTACTATGGCTACACCTTC.